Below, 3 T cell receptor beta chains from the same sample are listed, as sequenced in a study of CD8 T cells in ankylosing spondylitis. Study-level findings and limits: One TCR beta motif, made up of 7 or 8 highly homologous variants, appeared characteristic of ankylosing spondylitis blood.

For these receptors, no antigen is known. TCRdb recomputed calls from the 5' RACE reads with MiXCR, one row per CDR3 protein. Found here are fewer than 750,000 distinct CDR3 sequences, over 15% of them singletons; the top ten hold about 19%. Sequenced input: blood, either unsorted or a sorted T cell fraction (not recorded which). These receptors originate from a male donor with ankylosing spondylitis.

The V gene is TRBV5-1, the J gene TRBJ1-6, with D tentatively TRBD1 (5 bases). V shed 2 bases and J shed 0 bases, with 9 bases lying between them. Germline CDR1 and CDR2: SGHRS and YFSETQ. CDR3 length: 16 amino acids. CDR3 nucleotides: TGCGCCAGCAGCTTACGAGGGGACTCCTATAATTCACCCCTCCACTTT. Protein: CASSLRGDSYNSPLHF.

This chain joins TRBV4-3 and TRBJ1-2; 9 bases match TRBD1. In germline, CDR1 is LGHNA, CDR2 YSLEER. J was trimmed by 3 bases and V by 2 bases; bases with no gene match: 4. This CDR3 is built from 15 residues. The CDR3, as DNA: TGCGCCAGCAGCCAAATCCGGGACAGGGACTATGGCTACACCTTC. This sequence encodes CASSQIRDRDYGYTF.

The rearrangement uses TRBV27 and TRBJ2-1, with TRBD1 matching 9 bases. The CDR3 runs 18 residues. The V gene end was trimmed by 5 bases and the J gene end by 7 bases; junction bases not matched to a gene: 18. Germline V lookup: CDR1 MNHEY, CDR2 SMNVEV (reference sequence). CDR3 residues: CASSPGQGAPGWGNEQFF. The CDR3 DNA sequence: TGTGCCAGCAGTCCGGGACAGGGTGCTCCAGGGTGGGGGAATGAGCAGTTCTTC.